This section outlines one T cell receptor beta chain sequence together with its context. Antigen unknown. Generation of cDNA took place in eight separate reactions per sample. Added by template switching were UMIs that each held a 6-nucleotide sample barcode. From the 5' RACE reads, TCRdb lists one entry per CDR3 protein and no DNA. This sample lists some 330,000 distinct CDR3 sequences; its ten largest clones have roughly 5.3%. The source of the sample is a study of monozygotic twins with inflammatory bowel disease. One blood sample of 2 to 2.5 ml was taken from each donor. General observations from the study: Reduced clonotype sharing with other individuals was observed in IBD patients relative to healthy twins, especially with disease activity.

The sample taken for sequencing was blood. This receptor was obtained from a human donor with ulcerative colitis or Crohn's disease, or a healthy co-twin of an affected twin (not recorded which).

CDR3 region: CASRSGRLGDYEQYF. V usage is TRBV5-6 and J usage is TRBJ2-7; the D call from TCRdb, TRBD2, cannot be confirmed without DNA. Germline V gene lookup returns CDR1 SGHDT and CDR2 YYEEEE. This CDR3 is built from 15 residues.